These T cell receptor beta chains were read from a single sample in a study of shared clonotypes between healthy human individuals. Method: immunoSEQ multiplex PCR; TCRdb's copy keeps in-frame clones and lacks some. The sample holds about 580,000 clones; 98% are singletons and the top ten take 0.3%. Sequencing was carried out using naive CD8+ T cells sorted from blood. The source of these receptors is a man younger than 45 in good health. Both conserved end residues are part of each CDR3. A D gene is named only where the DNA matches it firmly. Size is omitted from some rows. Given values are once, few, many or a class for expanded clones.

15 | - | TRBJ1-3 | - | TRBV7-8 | TGTGCCAGCAGTTATACGGGGGCGTATGGAAACACCATATATTTT | CASSYTGAYGNTIYF
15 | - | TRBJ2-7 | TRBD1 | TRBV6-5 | TGTGCCAGCAGTTACCGGACAGGAAATCCTTACGAGCAGTACTTC | CASSYRTGNPYEQYF
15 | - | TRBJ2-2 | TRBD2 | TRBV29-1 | TGCAGCGTTGAACTAGCGGGAGGGCCTCCCGGGGAGCTGTTTTTT | CSVELAGGPPGELFF
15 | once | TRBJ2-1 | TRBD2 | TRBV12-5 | TGTGCTAGTGGTTTCCGAGGACTAGCGGGGGATGAGCAGTTCTTC | CASGFRGLAGDEQFF
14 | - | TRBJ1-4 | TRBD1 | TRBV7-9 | TGTGCCAGCAGCAGAACAGGGGGTAATGAAAAACTGTTTTTT | CASSRTGGNEKLFF
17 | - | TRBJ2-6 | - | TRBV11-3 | TGTGCCAGCAGCTTATCCGGGGCGGCCTCTGGGGCCAACGTCCTGACTTTC | CASSLSGAASGANVLTF
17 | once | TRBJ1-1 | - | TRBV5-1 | TGCGCCAGCAGGGGGGAGCCAAACCGGCCGGCCGACACTGAAGCTTTCTTT | CASRGEPNRPADTEAFF
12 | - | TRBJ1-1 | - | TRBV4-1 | TGCGCCAGCAGCTGGGGAGACACTGAAGCTTTCTTT | CASSWGDTEAFF
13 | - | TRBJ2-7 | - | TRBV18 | TGTGCCAGCTCCCCAGGGGTCACCTACGAGCAGTACTTC | CASSPGVTYEQYF
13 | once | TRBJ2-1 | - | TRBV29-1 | TGCAGCGTTGAAATTGTAGGGGCTGGGTTCAAGTTCTTC | CSVEIVGAGFKFF
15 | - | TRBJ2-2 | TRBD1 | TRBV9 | TGTGCCAGCAGCGTAGGAGACAGGGCGGCCGGGGAGCTGTTTTTT | CASSVGDRAAGELFF
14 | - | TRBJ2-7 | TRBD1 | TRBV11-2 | TGTGCCAGCAGCTCGACGGGACAGTACTACGAGCAGTACTTC | CASSSTGQYYEQYF
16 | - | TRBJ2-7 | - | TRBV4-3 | TGCGCCAGCAGCCAAGATTCGGGAGTCGGATCGGACGAGCAGTACTTC | CASSQDSGVGSDEQYF
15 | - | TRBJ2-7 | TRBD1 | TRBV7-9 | TGTGCCAGCAGCTCCCCAGGGGGACGGTCCTACGAGCAGTACTTC | CASSSPGGRSYEQYF
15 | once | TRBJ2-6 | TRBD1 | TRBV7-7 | TGTGCCAGCAGCTTAGACAGGGGTGGGGCCAACGTCCTGACTTTC | CASSLDRGGANVLTF
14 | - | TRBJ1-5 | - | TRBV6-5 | TGTGCCAGCAGCTTAGCCCGTGGGTACCAGCCCCAGCATTTT | CASSLARGYQPQHF
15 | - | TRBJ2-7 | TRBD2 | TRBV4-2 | TGTGCCAGCAGCCCCGTGGATAGCGGGATTAACGAGCAGTACTTC | CASSPVDSGINEQYF
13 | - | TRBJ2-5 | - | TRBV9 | TGTGCCAGCAGCACCGCCGGACTAGAGACCCAGTACTTC | CASSTAGLETQYF
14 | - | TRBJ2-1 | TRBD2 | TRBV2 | TGTGCCAGCAGGCTAGCGGGAAATTACAATGAGCAGTTCTTC | CASRLAGNYNEQFF
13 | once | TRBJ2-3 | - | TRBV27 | TGTGCCAGCACCCCCGCAGGCACAGATACGCAGTATTTT | CASTPAGTDTQYF
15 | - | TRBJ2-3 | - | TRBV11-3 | TGTGCCAGCAGCCCAAGGGGCGGAACGGTAGATACGCAGTATTTT | CASSPRGGTVDTQYF
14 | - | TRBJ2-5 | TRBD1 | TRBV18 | TGTGCCAGCTCACCGGGACAGACCAAAGAGACCCAGTACTTC | CASSPGQTKETQYF
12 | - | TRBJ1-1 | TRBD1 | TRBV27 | TGTGCCACCCGACAGGGGTTGACTGAAGCTTTCTTT | CATRQGLTEAFF
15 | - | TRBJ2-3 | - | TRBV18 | TGTGCCAGCTCACCTACGGGGGCTAGCACAGATACGCAGTATTTT | CASSPTGASTDTQYF
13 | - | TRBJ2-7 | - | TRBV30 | TGTGCCTGGAGAACCGGGAACTCCTACGAGCAGTACTTC | CAWRTGNSYEQYF
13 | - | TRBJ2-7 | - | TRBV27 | TGTGCCAGCAGTTTATCCCCTTTTATCGAGCAGTACTTC | CASSLSPFIEQYF
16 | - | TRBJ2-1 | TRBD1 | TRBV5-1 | TGCGCCAGCAGCTTGGGGGACAGGGCCACCTACAATGAGCAGTTCTTC | CASSLGDRATYNEQFF
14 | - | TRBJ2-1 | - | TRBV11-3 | TGTGCCAGCAGCTCCCTAGAGAGGGGTAATGAGCAGTTCTTC | CASSSLERGNEQFF
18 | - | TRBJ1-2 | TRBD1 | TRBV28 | TGTGCCAGCAGTTCACCGGGACAGGGGGCATATGTCAACTATGGCTACACCTTC | CASSSPGQGAYVNYGYTF
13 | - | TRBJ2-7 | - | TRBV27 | TGTGCCAGCAGTTTAAAGGAGGGATACGAGCAGTACTTC | CASSLKEGYEQYF
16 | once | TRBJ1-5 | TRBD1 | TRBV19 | TGTGCCAGTAGTATTTTCCAGGACAGGACCAATCAGCCCCAGCATTTT | CASSIFQDRTNQPQHF
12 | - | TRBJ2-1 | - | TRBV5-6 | TGTGCCAGCAGCTTCCTTAGCCATGAGCAGTTCTTC | CASSFLSHEQFF
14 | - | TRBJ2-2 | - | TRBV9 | TGTGCCAGCCTTAAGGGGTCTGACACCGGGGAGCTGTTTTTT | CASLKGSDTGELFF
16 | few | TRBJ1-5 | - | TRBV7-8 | TGTGCCAGCAGTCCCGCAGGGTCACTTGGCAATCAGCCCCAGCATTTT | CASSPAGSLGNQPQHF
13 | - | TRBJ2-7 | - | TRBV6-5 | TGTGCCAGCTCCACATCGGTTTCCTACGAGCAGTACTTC | CASSTSVSYEQYF
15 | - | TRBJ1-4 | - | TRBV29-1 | TGCAGCGTGAGGGCCGAGGGCCCAACTAATGAAAAACTGTTTTTT | CSVRAEGPTNEKLFF
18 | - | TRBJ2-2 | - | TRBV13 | TGTGCCAGCAGCTTAGGGCCGATCTTCATCGATAACACCGGGGAGCTGTTTTTT | CASSLGPIFIDNTGELFF
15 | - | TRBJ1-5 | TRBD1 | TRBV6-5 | TGTGCCAGCAGTACGGACAGGAGGGAGGGTCAGCCCCAGCATTTT | CASSTDRREGQPQHF
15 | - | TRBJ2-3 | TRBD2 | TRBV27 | TGTGCCAGCAGGTTAGCGGGAGTAGCCACAGATACGCAGTATTTT | CASRLAGVATDTQYF
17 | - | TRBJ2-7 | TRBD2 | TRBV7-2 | TGTGCCAGCAGCTTAGAGCTAGCGGGAGGGCCCGGTAACGAGCAGTACTTC | CASSLELAGGPGNEQYF
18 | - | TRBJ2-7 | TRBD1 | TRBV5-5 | TGTGCCAGCAGCTTGGCAGCAGGGGGCCTAATAATGGTCTATGAGCAGTACTTC | CASSLAAGGLIMVYEQYF
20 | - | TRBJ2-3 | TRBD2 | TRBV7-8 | TGTGCCAGCAGCTCGCGGGGACTAGCGGGAGGGATACCACTCACAGATACGCAGTATTTT | CASSSRGLAGGIPLTDTQYF
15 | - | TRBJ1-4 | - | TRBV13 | TGTGCCAGCAGCTTAAGGGGCCAGGGATCGGAAAAACTGTTTTTT | CASSLRGQGSEKLFF
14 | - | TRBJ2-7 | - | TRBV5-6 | TGTGCCAGCAGCTTGAAGCAGGGAATCTACGAGCAGTACTTC | CASSLKQGIYEQYF
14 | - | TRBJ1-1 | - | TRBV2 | TGTGCCAGCAGTGACTTTCTAGGGAACACTGAAGCTTTCTTT | CASSDFLGNTEAFF
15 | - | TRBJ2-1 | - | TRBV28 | TGTGCCAGCCGTGGGGGCAGGAATCCCTACAATGAGCAGTTCTTC | CASRGGRNPYNEQFF